The next 21 T cell receptor beta chains were all read from a single sample in a study of blood T cell repertoires in COVID-19. Generated by immunoSEQ multiplex PCR, the TCRdb table keeps only in-frame clones and is missing some. There are roughly 230,000 clones in the sample; more than 75% occur only once, and 0.98% lies in the top ten. Input material: peripheral blood. The source is a middle-aged man with acute or convalescent COVID-19.

In its sample, this clone was seen a few times. The chain links TRBV7-9 to TRBJ2-7, with D tentatively TRBD1 (6 bases). This CDR3 has 15 amino acids. The germline gives CDR1 SEHNR, CDR2 FQNEAQ (reference sequence). The V end lost 5 bases, the J end lost 0 bases, and 14 bases lay between the germline ends. CDR3 sequence (DNA): TGTGCCAGCAGCGAGACAGGCGCGCCCTCCTACGAGCAGTACTTC. Translation gives CASSETGAPSYEQYF.

This sequence joins TRBV3-1 (or the pseudogene TRBV3-2) and TRBJ1-5, with D possibly being TRBD1 (5 bases). The CDR3 has 14 amino acids. Trimming took off 5 bases at V and 1 base at J, with 9 bases between the two ends. The germline V gene has CDR1 LGHDT and CDR2 YNNKEL (reference sequence). CDR3 region: CASSSGGSNQPQHF. The CDR3 DNA reads TGTGCCAGCAGCTCGGGGGGGAGCAATCAGCCCCAGCATTTT.

The rearrangement uses TRBV19 and TRBJ2-5; TRBD1 agrees at 8 bases. This CDR3 has 16 residues. From germline, CDR1 is LNHDA and CDR2 SQIVND (reference sequence). The V gene end was trimmed by 0 bases and the J gene end by 6 bases; junction bases not matched to a gene: 9. The CDR3: CASSIETGVGLKTQYF. DNA of the CDR3: TGTGCCAGTAGTATAGAGACAGGGGTGGGTTTGAAGACCCAGTACTTC.

This clone has only one observation. The chain uses TRBV12-3 or TRBV12-4 and TRBJ1-2, with D unclear. V gave up 7 bases and J gave up 8 bases, with 17 bases separating them. The CDR3 loop spans 13 amino acids. DNA for the CDR3: TGTGCCAGCACCCCGGTCCTTCCGAAGGGCTACACCTTC. It codes for CASTPVLPKGYTF.

This clone has a single count. The chain couples TRBV28 to TRBJ1-1, with 9 bases fitting TRBD1. CDR1 is MDHEN, CDR2 SYDVKM, per germline. With 2 bases clipped from V and 4 bases from J, the junction kept 2 bases outside the gene matches. CDR3 length: 14 amino acids. The CDR3 region is CASSLGQGTTEAFF. CDR3 in DNA: TGTGCCAGCAGTTTAGGACAGGGGACCACTGAAGCTTTCTTT.

The V gene is TRBV30, the J gene TRBJ1-5; D might be TRBD1 (6 bases). This CDR3 is 13 amino acids long. Germline V gene lookup returns CDR1 GTSNPN and CDR2 SVGIG (reference sequence). V was shortened by 1 base and J by 7 bases, with 11 bases between the two germline ends. The CDR3 spells CAWSGRGDQPQHF. The DNA for the CDR3 is TGTGCCTGGAGTGGCAGGGGAGACCAGCCCCAGCATTTT.

The chain links TRBV5-4 to TRBJ1-3; D ambiguous. The CDR3 covers 15 residues. The ends were cut back, 0 bases at V and 3 bases at J, with 10 bases in the middle. Germline V gene lookup returns CDR1 SGHNT and CDR2 YYREEE (reference sequence). The CDR3 sequence: CASSLAERSGNTIYF. DNA for the CDR3: TGTGCCAGCAGCTTGGCCGAGCGGAGTGGAAACACCATATATTTT.

The rearrangement joins TRBV19 to TRBJ2-5, with TRBD2 matching over 10 bases. The V gene end was trimmed by 8 bases and the J gene end by 5 bases; junction bases not matched to a gene: 8. The CDR3 consists of 14 residues. Germline loops: CDR1 LNHDA, CDR2 SQIVND (reference sequence). The CDR3: CASSSSGGPETQYF. Written as DNA, the CDR3 is TGTGCCAGTTCGTCTAGCGGGGGACCCGAGACCCAGTACTTC.

The V call is TRBV5-1, the J call TRBJ2-7; 7 nucleotides line up with TRBD1. The V segment lost 4 bases and the J segment 7 bases; nucleotides outside the gene matches: 17. The CDR3 is 16 amino acids. The germline V gene encodes CDR1 SGHRS and CDR2 YFSETQ. CDR3 in amino acids: CASSPGTETGRFEQYF. For the CDR3, the DNA is TGCGCCAGCAGCCCGGGGACCGAGACAGGGCGTTTTGAGCAGTACTTC.

V gene TRBV30 combines with J gene TRBJ1-1; a weak D match, TRBD1 (5 bases). CDR3 length: 12 amino acids. CDR1 is GTSNPN, CDR2 SVGIG, per germline (reference sequence). The V end lost 4 bases, the J end lost 7 bases, and 13 bases lay between the germline ends. In nucleotides, the CDR3 is TGTGCCTGGACCGGGGGGGGGTATGAAGCTTTCTTT. This codes for CAWTGGGYEAFF.

CDR3 sequence: CASSPGTGQGETQYF. CDR3 bases: TGTGCCAGCAGCCCGGGGACAGGGCAAGGGGAGACCCAGTACTTC. The J gene is TRBJ2-5, the V gene TRBV11-3; 9 nucleotides line up with TRBD1. J was trimmed by 5 bases and V by 5 bases; bases with no gene match: 9. The CDR3 sequence is 15 residues long. The germline CDR1 and CDR2 sequences are SGHNT and YENEEA. The variable domain in full, with the rest retrieved from reference TRBV11-3 and TRBJ2-5, is EAGVVQSPRYKIIEKKQPVAFWCNPISGHNTLYWYLQNLGQGPELLIRYENEEAVDDSQLPKDRFSAERLKGVDSTLKIQPAELGDSAVYLCASSPGTGQGETQYFGPGTRLLVL.

In regard to this clone: The same CDR3 also results from other DNA sequences found in this sample. The chain couples TRBV6-6 to TRBJ1-2; D is perhaps TRBD1 (6 bases). The V end was cut by 6 bases, the J end by 3 bases, with 11 bases between. Germline V gene data show CDR1 as MNHNY and CDR2 as SVGAGI (reference sequence). The CDR3 has 13 amino acids. The CDR3 nucleotides read TGTGCCAGCAGCTACGCAGGGGACTATGGCTACACCTTC. It is translated as CASSYAGDYGYTF.

The J gene is TRBJ2-2, the V gene TRBV3-1 (or the pseudogene TRBV3-2); D ambiguous. Trimming pared 2 bases from V and 1 base from J, leaving 5 bases between. The CDR3 has 14 residues. Germline V lookup: CDR1 LGHDT, CDR2 YNNKEL (reference sequence). CDR3 coding DNA: TGTGCCAGCAGCCAACTAGGGAACACCGGGGAGCTGTTTTTT. Translated, it gives CASSQLGNTGELFF.

This CDR3 reads CASSPGFSNEQFF. Written as DNA, the CDR3 is TGTGCCAGCAGCCCCGGGTTTAGCAATGAGCAGTTCTTC. The chain uses TRBV5-4 and TRBJ2-1; D remains unclear. The CDR3 runs 13 residues. The germline V gene encodes CDR1 SGHNT and CDR2 YYREEE (reference sequence). V lost 4 bases to trimming and J lost 6 bases, with 11 bases between them.

The rearrangement joins TRBV6-2 or TRBV6-3 to TRBJ2-2; TRBD2 might be the D (7 bases). The CDR3 runs to 16 residues. Trimming took 1 base from V and 2 from J, leaving 11 bases between them. CDR1 is MNHEY, CDR2 SVGEGT, per germline. The CDR3 reads CASSYLGGLNTGELFF. The DNA for the CDR3 is TGTGCCAGCAGTTACTTAGGGGGACTAAACACCGGGGAGCTGTTTTTT.

This chain uses TRBV19 with TRBJ1-4, with D possibly matching TRBD1 (6 bases). The CDR3 contains 15 residues. From germline, CDR1 is LNHDA and CDR2 SQIVND (reference sequence). V was clipped by 5 bases and J by 8 bases, with 18 bases between them. The CDR3 loop is CASSSPGPQGEKLFF. CDR3 coding DNA: TGTGCCAGTAGTTCCCCAGGACCTCAGGGGGAAAAACTGTTTTTT.

V usage is TRBV4-3 and J usage is TRBJ2-7; 7 bases are shared with TRBD1. The J segment lost 0 bases and the V segment lost 3 bases, leaving 5 bases of the junction unmatched. The germline CDR1 and CDR2 sequences are LGHNA and YSLEER. This CDR3 region has 15 residues. In DNA form, the CDR3 reads TGCGCCAGCAGCCAGCAGACAGGGAGCTCCTACGAGCAGTACTTC. As protein: CASSQQTGSSYEQYF.

The table lists this clone with a count of one. The chain carries TRBV6-5 and TRBJ2-7; D may be TRBD1 (6 bases). Germline CDR1 and CDR2: MNHEY and SVGAGI. Deletions cut 6 bases from V and 3 bases from J, with 12 bases between. The CDR3 spans 13 residues. CDR3 DNA sequence: TGTGCCAGCAGAGGGGACAAGCTCTACGAGCAGTACTTC. This encodes CASRGDKLYEQYF.

This rearrangement joins TRBV6-5 to TRBJ1-2, with 8 bases identical to TRBD1. After removal of 0 bases from V and 6 bases from J, the junction contained 3 bases not matched to a gene. The CDR3 totals 14 residues. Germline CDR1 and CDR2: MNHEY and SVGAGI. The CDR3 DNA is TGTGCCAGCAGTTACTCAGGGACAGGAAATGGCTACACCTTC. Amino acid sequence: CASSYSGTGNGYTF.

V is TRBV14 and J is TRBJ2-1, with 9 bases matching TRBD2. The germline V gene encodes CDR1 SGHDN and CDR2 FVKESK. V was pared by 3 bases and J by 1 base, with 4 bases of the junction left unmatched. This CDR3 is 16 amino acids long. CDR3 nucleotide sequence: TGTGCCAGCAGCCACTCAGCGGGGGGTTCCTACAATGAGCAGTTCTTC. Protein: CASSHSAGGSYNEQFF. Drawing the rest from reference TRBV14 and TRBJ2-1, the complete variable domain is EAGVTQFPSHSVIEKGQTVTLRCDPISGHDNLYWYRRVMGKEIKFLLHFVKESKQDESGMPNNRFLAERTGGTYSTLKVQPAELEDSGVYFCASSHSAGGSYNEQFFGPGTRLTVL.

The V gene is TRBV10-3, the J gene TRBJ1-1, with D possibly TRBD1 on 5 matching bases. The germline V gene encodes CDR1 ENHRY and CDR2 SYGVKD. Trimming left V 0 bases short and J 5 bases short, with 7 bases between. This CDR3 is 13 amino acids long. CDR3 coding DNA: TGTGCCATCAGTGAGTCGTCAGGGACTGAAGCTTTCTTT. Protein sequence: CAISESSGTEAFF.